This T cell receptor beta chain was documented in a study of shared clonotypes between healthy human individuals. The naive CD8 subset, CD45RO-negative cells positively selected for CCR7, excluded terminally differentiated effector memory CD45RA+ cells. CDR3 length: 12 residues. Trimming removed 5 bases from V and 3 bases from J, with 8 bases in between. Germline lookup yields CDR1 SNHLY and CDR2 FYNNEI. Only in-frame clones appear in the TCRdb table, and some are missing; sequencing was by immunoSEQ multiplex PCR. The table has around 2.1 million clones, 85% to 95% seen once. The receptor was isolated from a man between 18 and 29 years old in good health. Some clones in this sample may be carry-over from other donors' samples. The sequencing input was naive CD8+ T cells from PBMCs. This chain connects TRBV2 to TRBJ2-7; tentative D call: TRBD1 (6 bases). The CDR3 DNA sequence: TGTGCCAGCAGTTTCAGGGGCTACGAGCAGTACTTC. Translated: CASSFRGYEQYF.